These 29 T cell receptor beta chains originate from one sample sequenced in a study of a mutant IDH1 vaccine in newly diagnosed glioma (TCRdb year 2021). No antigen is known for these receptors. The library came from the immunoSEQ multiplex PCR assay. The clones in this table, taken by TCRdb from immuneACCESS, are in-frame only. Not every clone is retained; where verified, under half of the shortfall comes from an unresolved V gene, and the cause of the rest is unknown. This sample has some 45,000 clones in its table, and 65% to 90% of those were observed once. The ten largest account for 4% to 5.5% of the sample. The time point label corresponds to: week 35, safety follow-up. Each vaccine dose, consisting of 300 ug of a 20-mer mutant IDH1 peptide in Montanide, was administered subcutaneously with topical imiquimod. Material: PBMCs, obtained from a glioma patient whose treatment included an IDH1 peptide vaccine. All receptors derive from a woman in her 50s with glioma.

The chain couples TRBV15 to TRBJ1-2, with 11 bases lining up with TRBD1. Germline V gene data show CDR1 as LNHNV and CDR2 as YYDKDF (reference sequence). This CDR3 has 16 residues. V gave up 3 bases and J gave up 8 bases; unmatched junction bases: 11. CDR3 amino acids: CATSSIGDRGSRGYTF. In DNA form, the CDR3 reads TGTGCCACCAGCAGTATCGGGGACAGGGGGTCGAGGGGCTACACCTTC.

The rearrangement uses TRBV9 and TRBJ1-1, with 7 bases matching TRBD1. After removal of 0 bases from V and 0 bases from J, the junction contained 2 bases not matched to a gene. Germline CDR1 is SGDLS and CDR2 is YYNGEE. The CDR3 runs 15 residues. For the CDR3, the DNA is TGTGCCAGCAGCGTAGCCGGACAGGTGAACACTGAAGCTTTCTTT. Its translation: CASSVAGQVNTEAFF.

The chain uses TRBV30 and TRBJ1-2; D is possibly TRBD1 (5 bases). Trimming shortened V by 7 bases and J by 4 bases, and 19 bases separated the two germline ends. Germline V CDR1 and CDR2: GTSNPN, SVGIG (reference sequence). The CDR3 is made up of 14 amino acids. This CDR3 reads CALRQSTYFYGYTF. The CDR3 bases are TGTGCCTTGCGACAGTCAACTTACTTCTATGGCTACACCTTC.

V usage is TRBV5-6 and J usage is TRBJ1-6, with D maybe TRBD1 (6 bases). CDR1 is SGHDT, CDR2 YYEEEE, per germline. With 2 bases removed from V and 10 bases from J, the gap between germline ends came to 16 bases. The CDR3 totals 15 residues. DNA of the CDR3: TGTGCCAGCAGCTTCCTGGACAGTTGGGAATCACCCCTCCACTTT. It encodes CASSFLDSWESPLHF. Full variable domain (rest looked up from reference TRBV5-6 and TRBJ1-6): DAGVTQSPTHLIKTRGQQVTLRCSPKSGHDTVSWYQQALGQGPQFIFQYYEEEERQRGNFPDRFSGHQFPNYSSELNVNALLLGDSALYLCASSFLDSWESPLHFGNGTRLTVT.

The J gene is TRBJ2-7, the V gene TRBV27; 8 nucleotides agree with TRBD1. This CDR3 is 16 amino acids long. The germline V gene encodes CDR1 MNHEY and CDR2 SMNVEV (reference sequence). With 6 bases clipped from V and 3 bases from J, the junction kept 13 bases outside the gene matches. The CDR3 DNA reads TGTGCCAGCAGCCCCATCGGTGGGACAGGCTTCTACGAGCAGTACTTC. Translation: CASSPIGGTGFYEQYF.

The chain has TRBV27 and TRBJ2-7; possibly TRBD1 for D (6 bases). The V gene lost 3 bases and the J gene lost 2 bases, with 11 bases spanning the gap. The germline V gene has CDR1 MNHEY and CDR2 SMNVEV (reference sequence). This CDR3 comprises 14 residues. The CDR3 protein is CASSFSRGTYEQYF. CDR3 DNA sequence: TGTGCCAGCAGTTTTTCCAGGGGAACCTACGAGCAGTACTTC.

CDR3 nucleotides: TGCGCCAGCAGCCCGCCCTCACTGGAGTCCTACAATGAGCAGTTCTTC. Translated, it gives CASSPPSLESYNEQFF. This rearrangement joins TRBV5-1 to TRBJ2-1; D unresolved. Germline loops: CDR1 SGHRS, CDR2 YFSETQ. The length of the CDR3 is 16 residues. Trimming stripped 4 bases from V and 1 base from J, with 15 bases between.

This rearrangement joins TRBV10-2 to TRBJ2-7; D might be TRBD1 (6 bases). Between the trimmed V and J ends, which lost 3 bases and 5 bases, there was a span of 17 bases. The CDR3 is made up of 15 amino acids. Germline V lookup: CDR1 WSHSY, CDR2 SAAADI. The CDR3 DNA reads TGCGCCAGCAGTGATAAGGGGAAAACAGGGAACGAGCAGTACTTC. Translation gives CASSDKGKTGNEQYF.

The chain is built from TRBV6-5 and TRBJ1-1; D remains unclear. Germline CDR1 MNHEY, CDR2 SVGAGI. Trimming removed 5 bases from V and 4 bases from J, with 8 bases in between. CDR3 length equals 12 residues. CDR3: CASSPGITEAFF. CDR3 DNA sequence: TGTGCCAGCAGTCCCGGTATCACTGAAGCTTTCTTT.

The sample holds a few counts of this clone. This chain uses TRBV7-9 with TRBJ1-1; D gene ambiguous. The V end lost 4 bases, the J end lost 1 base, and 7 bases lay between the germline ends. The CDR3 is made up of 13 amino acids. Germline V gives CDR1 SEHNR, CDR2 FQNEAQ (reference sequence). The CDR3 nucleotides read TGTGCCAGCAGCTACGGCCAGAACACTGAAGCTTTCTTT. It yields the protein CASSYGQNTEAFF.

J is TRBJ1-1 and V is TRBV6-1; the D is unclear. CDR3 length: 13 amino acids. The V and J ends lost 4 bases and 1 base respectively, with 7 bases between them. Germline V gene lookup returns CDR1 MNHNS and CDR2 SASEGT. Written as DNA, the CDR3 is TGTGCCAGCAGTGCGAACGGGAACACTGAAGCTTTCTTT. The encoded protein is CASSANGNTEAFF.

V gene TRBV25-1 combines with J gene TRBJ1-6; 9 nucleotides match TRBD1. The CDR3 has 15 residues. Germline V gives CDR1 MGHDK, CDR2 SYGVNS. With V trimmed by 7 bases and J by 5 bases, 6 bases remained unmatched. CDR3 nucleotides: TGTGCCAGCACCCCTCGGGACAGGGATAATTCACCCCTCCACTTT. As protein: CASTPRDRDNSPLHF.

The CDR3 loop reads CATSRERGGSETQYF. For the CDR3, the DNA is TGTGCCACCAGCAGAGAGCGGGGGGGCTCTGAGACCCAGTACTTC. The rearrangement links TRBV15 to TRBJ2-5, with TRBD2 matching over 9 bases. The V and J ends lost 0 bases and 5 bases, in that order; junction bases with no gene match: 4. Germline V gene lookup returns CDR1 LNHNV and CDR2 YYDKDF (reference sequence). The CDR3 loop spans 15 amino acids. Full variable domain (outside the CDR3, taken from reference TRBV15 and TRBJ2-5): DAMVIQNPRYQVTQFGKPVTLSCSQTLNHNVMYWYQQKSSQAPKLLFHYYDKDFNNEADTPDNFQSRRPNTSFCFLDIRSPGLGDTAMYLCATSRERGGSETQYFGPGTRLLVL.

The gene calls are TRBV6-7 and TRBJ1-5; D gene unclear. TRBV6-7 is flagged as an ORF with uncertain function. Trimming stripped 8 bases from V and 0 bases from J, with 11 bases between. The length of the CDR3 is 14 residues. CDR3 in DNA: TGTGCCAGCGTGGGGAAGATTAGCAATCAGCCCCAGCATTTT. Protein sequence: CASVGKISNQPQHF.

CDR3 loop: CAWRDTTRKADTQYF. CDR3 bases: TGTGCCTGGAGGGATACTACTAGGAAGGCAGATACGCAGTATTTT. The V and J genes are TRBV30 and TRBJ2-3, with D possibly matching TRBD2 (5 bases). The V end lost 3 bases, the J end lost 4 bases, and 17 bases lay between the germline ends. Germline V gene lookup returns CDR1 GTSNPN and CDR2 SVGIG (reference sequence). The CDR3 sequence is 15 residues long.

The gene calls are TRBV2 and TRBJ1-2; possible D gene TRBD1, 5 bases. Germline V lookup: CDR1 SNHLY, CDR2 FYNNEI. There are 11 residues in the CDR3. Trimming removed 10 bases from V and 7 bases from J, with 13 bases in between. In DNA, the CDR3 is TGTGCCACCATGGGGGGGAGTGGCTACACCTTC. It codes for CATMGGSGYTF.

The gene calls are TRBV6-1 and TRBJ2-7; D gene unclear. Trimming removed 11 bases from V and 4 bases from J, with 18 bases in between. Germline-derived CDR1 and CDR2 are MNHNS and SASEGT. The CDR3 is made up of 13 amino acids. The CDR3 sequence is CAVMKETLYEQYF. DNA of the CDR3: TGTGCCGTTATGAAAGAAACTCTATACGAGCAGTACTTC.

The chain carries TRBV5-1 and TRBJ2-3, with D possibly TRBD1 on 5 matching bases. Trimming shortened V by 2 bases and J by 5 bases, and 12 bases separated the two germline ends. Germline V CDR1 and CDR2: SGHRS, YFSETQ. The CDR3 loop spans 14 amino acids. CDR3 amino acids: CASSFRVEGDTQYF. In DNA form, the CDR3 reads TGCGCCAGCAGCTTCAGGGTCGAAGGAGATACGCAGTATTTT.

This sequence joins TRBV10-3 and TRBJ1-4; 7 nucleotides line up with TRBD1. This CDR3 has 15 residues. J lost 3 bases, V lost 7 bases, and 8 bases had no gene match. Germline-derived CDR1 and CDR2 are ENHRY and SYGVKD. DNA for the CDR3: TGTGCCATCAAATCCCGGGACAGTCCTAATGAAAAACTGTTTTTT. Translation: CAIKSRDSPNEKLFF.

In this sample, this clone turned up once. The V and J genes are TRBV6-6 and TRBJ1-1; unclear D gene. CDR1 and CDR2 from the germline V gene are MNHNY and SVGAGI (reference sequence). The V gene lost 3 bases and the J gene lost 4 bases, with 12 bases spanning the gap. CDR3 length: 14 residues. DNA for the CDR3: TGTGCCAGCAGTTATGGGTCAGCCACCACTGAAGCTTTCTTT. Its translation: CASSYGSATTEAFF.

The rearrangement joins TRBV6-6 to TRBJ1-1; the D is unclear. CDR1 is MNHNY, CDR2 SVGAGI, per germline (reference sequence). V lost 11 bases and J 4 bases, leaving 11 bases between the germline ends. The length of the CDR3 is 11 residues. The CDR3 DNA reads TGTGCCGCCTCGGTAGGCACTGAAGCTTTCTTT. This sequence encodes CAASVGTEAFF.

V and J are TRBV6-5 and TRBJ2-7; weak D call: TRBD1 (6 bases). Trimming took off 6 bases at V and 5 bases at J, with 11 bases between the two ends. The CDR3 runs 12 residues. Germline V gene lookup returns CDR1 MNHEY and CDR2 SVGAGI. CDR3 DNA sequence: TGTGCCAGCAGGACAGGTGACAACGAGCAGTACTTC. This codes for CASRTGDNEQYF.

This chain connects TRBV6-5 to TRBJ1-2; no firm D call. Germline V gives CDR1 MNHEY, CDR2 SVGAGI. This CDR3 spans 13 amino acids. The V end was cut by 7 bases, the J end by 8 bases, with 17 bases between. Here the CDR3 reads CASIYSGLGGYTF. For the CDR3, the DNA is TGTGCCAGCATCTACTCGGGTCTTGGAGGCTACACCTTC.

V and J are TRBV11-3 and TRBJ2-2, with 9 nucleotides matching TRBD1. CDR1 SGHNT and CDR2 YENEEA come from the germline V gene. V shed 7 bases, J shed 8 bases, and the junction held 8 bases outside the gene matches. This CDR3 comprises 14 residues. The chain's CDR3 is CASKGQGPRGELFF. As DNA, the CDR3 is TGTGCCAGCAAGGGACAGGGACCTAGGGGGGAGCTGTTTTTT.

This clone has just a few counts. This chain connects TRBV20-1 to TRBJ1-1; D unclear. The CDR3 has 11 residues. V was shortened by 2 bases and J by 1 base, with 2 bases between the two germline ends. Per germline, CDR1 DFQATT and CDR2 SNEGSKA (reference sequence). CDR3 DNA sequence: TGCAGTGCTAGAAGGAACACTGAAGCTTTCTTT. Its protein is CSARRNTEAFF.

The genes are TRBV7-9 and TRBJ1-1; TRBD1 might be the D (6 bases). The CDR3 is made up of 14 amino acids. Germline loops: CDR1 SEHNR, CDR2 FQNEAQ (reference sequence). The V gene lost 5 bases and the J gene lost 2 bases, with 12 bases spanning the gap. This CDR3 reads CASSLGQENTEAFF. CDR3 bases: TGTGCCAGCAGCCTGGGACAAGAAAACACTGAAGCTTTCTTT.

This chain connects TRBV27 to TRBJ1-2; no reliable D call. Per germline, CDR1 MNHEY and CDR2 SMNVEV (reference sequence). This CDR3 is 13 amino acids long. Trimming shortened V by 2 bases and J by 2 bases, and 6 bases separated the two germline ends. This CDR3 is CASSLTRNYGYTF. CDR3 nucleotide sequence: TGTGCCAGCAGTTTAACAAGGAACTATGGCTACACCTTC.

V is TRBV19 and J is TRBJ1-1; no clear D. Trimming took 1 base from V and 11 from J, leaving 8 bases between them. Germline V lookup: CDR1 LNHDA, CDR2 SQIVND (reference sequence). This CDR3 has 11 amino acids. The CDR3 nucleotides read TGTGCCAGTAGTATAGGGGAGAGGGCTTTCTTT. It is translated as CASSIGERAFF. The whole variable domain, filled in from reference TRBV19 and TRBJ1-1, reads DGGITQSPKYLFRKEGQNVTLSCEQNLNHDAMYWYRQDPGQGLRLIYYSQIVNDFQKGDIAEGYSVSREKKESFPLTVTSAQKNPTAFYLCASSIGERAFFGQGTRLTVV.

The rearrangement joins TRBV10-2 to TRBJ2-6, with 7 bases matching TRBD2. The V and J ends lost 6 bases and 0 bases, in that order; junction bases with no gene match: 14. Germline V gives CDR1 WSHSY, CDR2 SAAADI. The CDR3 spans 19 residues. CDR3 DNA: TGCGCCAGCAGAGAACCCGGGAGGACCCATAACTCTGGGGCCAACGTCCTGACTTTC. It codes for CASREPGRTHNSGANVLTF.